This T cell receptor beta chain was found in a study of blood T cell repertoires in COVID-19. Across the whole study: PBMCs, B-cell-depleted T cells, or T cells provided the cDNA or gDNA that made up the material.

From germline, CDR1 is LNHDA and CDR2 SQIVND (reference sequence). The CDR3 loop spans 14 amino acids. Trimming removed 6 bases from V and 8 bases from J, with 14 bases in between. Assay used: immunoSEQ multiplex PCR; TCRdb lists only in-frame clones, some missing. The sample shows some 530,000 clones, 80% to 90% of them seen only once. Enrollees, roughly 18 to 95 years old, lived in 24 US areas. Either two negative PCRs, clearance, or symptom resolution qualified Cohort 3 donors as recovered. This sequence originates from a woman aged 60-75 years who had recovered from COVID-19. Sequenced sample: PBMCs or T cells enriched from blood (not recorded which). This rearrangement joins TRBV19 to TRBJ1-6, with TRBD1 as a possible D gene (6 bases). This CDR3 is CASRIGQGHSPLHF. DNA of the CDR3: TGTGCCAGTAGAATTGGGCAGGGGCATTCACCCCTCCACTTT.